This paragraph reports one TCR beta chain. This clonotype showed up many times. It lacks a known antigen. Base qualities are missing; no much larger clone stands one base away. These data originate in a study of human T cells and chemical hapten exposure (dated by TCRdb to the early 2020s). Background for the entire study: For sensitization, 2% DPC in acetone was applied to an approximately 2 cm by approximately 2 cm area of upper inner arm skin. Blood was sampled from patients pre-sensitization (week 0) and at 2, 6 and about 24 weeks after DPC sensitization. Blood for TCR sequencing was provided by twenty-nine alopecia patients at one to four time points (pre-sensitization, 2, 6 and 24 weeks). Patch tests used Finn chambers with 0.01% DPC on the upper back, scored after 6 days by International Contact Dermatitis Research Group standards. Most of the patients in the cohort were female, and the cohort covered alopecia areata with under or over 50% scalp involvement, alopecia totalis and alopecia universalis. Libraries were combined into a pool for sequencing, and differences in TCR yield between samples came mainly from small differences in library volumes within the pool. Peripheral blood TCR repertoire changes were tracked in vivo in alopecia patients during primary and secondary sensitization to the hapten diphenylcyclopropenone (DPC). Weekly therapeutic DPC doses were additionally applied to the scalp of patients throughout the roughly 23-week study period. What the authors observed across the whole study: Repeated subsampling changed both the strength of the expansion versus patch-test correlation and the threshold at which the correlation became significant. The number of PT1 expanded TCRs positively correlated with patch test score, significant at thresholds 8, 16 and 32 but not 4. No change with DPC sensitization was found in the number of TCRs above 1 in 1000 frequency, and no evidence of global repertoire structure alterations was found. Compared with pre-sensitization or healthy control sets, expanded TCRs formed significantly more large CDR3 similarity clusters, which is consistent with antigen-driven responses. Because all patients had alopecia, a presumed autoimmune disease, the immune response of the patients might differ from that of healthy individuals.

Libraries were made using RACE. These reads were obtained on a NextSeq 500. Library preparation attached unique molecular identifiers to individual cDNA molecules for quantitative, reproducible TCR counting. For every blood RNA sample, sequencing covered both the TCR alpha and TCR beta chains. On the study's bioinformatics: A median of about 87,000 TCRs per sample was observed, with a range of about 20,000 to 690,600. The Decombinator software suite was used to annotate V, J and CDR3 in the TCR reads. To make PS versus PT1 abundance plots, every sample was subsampled to the same number of TCRs (28,000). Expanded TCRs were defined as absent before sensitization and observed at least eight times at the 2-week time point. TCRdb reprocessed the public reads (quality trimming at Q25 with fastp, clone calling with MiXCR) and kept in-frame beta chains. Rows merge per CDR3 protein into single entries with the most common DNA and genes. The V and J calls here are based on TCRdb, not the publication. For this sample the table gives about 40,000 distinct CDR3 sequences, of which 3% to 3.5% were detected only once. Approximately 6.7% of the sample is held by the ten biggest clonotypes.

The V and J ends are trimmed by 3 bases and 11 bases, leaving 16 bases between them. The germline V gene gives CDR1 as ENHRY and CDR2 as SYGVKD. The CDR3 goes from the cysteine to the phenylalanine over 13 residues. Here the CDR3 DNA is all that survives: 39 bases in frame from base 1. The time point label here, explained by the study, means: patch test 2, 6 weeks after DPC sensitization. Taken with the paper, the label for treatment or condition translates to: therapeutic diphenylcyclopropenone sensitization with weekly scalp DPC. At each patch-test visit, blood was drawn before the patch test was applied. Patients were considered eligible if aged 18 to 70, diagnosed with alopecia and deemed suitable for DPC therapy, and patients were excluded if pregnant. Total RNA was extracted from unfractionated whole blood collected in Tempus Blood RNA tubes.

Here the chain combines TRBV10-3 and TRBJ1-1; no D gene is confidently identified. The source was whole blood, collected in connection with sensitization to the hapten diphenylcyclopropenone (DPC). The sequence was collected from a man aged 40-55 years with alopecia areata. Some clones in this sample may be carry-over from other donors' samples. In nucleotide form, the sequence is TGTGCCATCAGTGAAAAAGCTGCGCCCAAGGCTTTCTTT. Its translation is CAISEKAAPKAFF.